A selection of T cell receptor beta chains follows, all from one sample in a study of blood T cells in healthy people across ages. MiXCR, applied by TCRdb to the 5' RACE reads, yields one record per CDR3 protein. The sample consists of 550,000 to 600,000 distinct CDR3 sequences, under 55% of them appearing once. Sequences were obtained from blood. These receptor sequences come from a man aged 80 or over in good health. Each CDR3 is given with its conserved first and last residue. A D gene is named only where the DNA matches it firmly. Clone size, where shown, is once, few, many, or a class for clones that have expanded.

>NA|TRBV24-1|13|once|TRBJ2-7
TGTGCCACCAGTGACGCCCGACGCTACGAGCAGTACTTC
CATSDARRYEQYF
>NA|TRBV29-1|14|few|TRBJ2-7
TGCAGCGTTAGTGGACAGACCTCCTCCTACGAGCAGTACTTC
CSVSGQTSSYEQYF
>NA|TRBV6-1|18|many|TRBJ2-3
TGTGCCAGCAGACCGACCTCTAGTCTGCATCCCACCACAGATACGCAGTATTTT
CASRPTSSLHPTTDTQYF
>NA|TRBV20-1|14|NA|TRBJ2-7
TGCAGTGCCCAATGGGGAACACGGACCGACGAGCAGTACTTC
CSAQWGTRTDEQYF
>TRBD2|TRBV5-1|15|NA|TRBJ2-2
TGCGCCAGCAGCTCTAGCGGGGGGTACACCGGGGAGCTGTTTTTT
CASSSSGGYTGELFF
>TRBD2|TRBV2|15|NA|TRBJ2-7
TGTGCCAGCAGGCCGACTAGCGGGGCCTACAATGAGCAGTACTTC
CASRPTSGAYNEQYF
>TRBD1|TRBV3-1|14|NA|TRBJ1-6
TGTGCCAGCAGCTATTCAGGGGGCCGGTCACCCCTCCACTTT
CASSYSGGRSPLHF
>TRBD2|TRBV3-1|23|few|TRBJ2-6
TGTGCCAGCAGCCAACAGGGACTAGCGGGAGGCCCGACCCTGAGCTCTGGGGCCAACGTCTTGACTTTC
CASSQQGLAGGPTLSSGANVLTF
>NA|TRBV29-1|12|NA|TRBJ2-7
TGCAGCGCTGTCGGTGTTGGCTACGAGCAGTACTTC
CSAVGVGYEQYF
>NA|TRBV7-3|14|NA|TRBJ1-2
TGTGCCAGCAGCTCCGGGCCAGCAGATACGGGCTACACCTTC
CASSSGPADTGYTF
>TRBD1|TRBV18|15|many|TRBJ1-5
TGTGCCAGCTCACAATTACAGGGGAGCAATCAGCCCCAGCATTTT
CASSQLQGSNQPQHF
>NA|TRBV7-9|15|few|TRBJ1-1
TGTGCCAGCAGCTTTCATAGTACGATGAACACTGAAGCTTTCTTT
CASSFHSTMNTEAFF
>NA|TRBV20-1|13|NA|TRBJ1-6
TGCAGTGCCGAGGAAAGGGGTAGTTCACCCCTCCACTTT
CSAEERGSSPLHF
>TRBD1|TRBV24-1|14|NA|TRBJ2-7
TGTGCCACCAGTGATCCGGACAGGGCCTACGAGCAGTACTTC
CATSDPDRAYEQYF
>NA|TRBV12-3/TRBV12-4|14|many|TRBJ2-7
TGTGCCAGCAGTACGGACGTCACGGAATACGAGCAGTACTTC
CASSTDVTEYEQYF
>TRBD2|TRBV6-6|15|NA|TRBJ2-3
TGTGCCAGCAGTTTCGTAGCGGGGGCGGGAGATACGCAGTATTTT
CASSFVAGAGDTQYF
>NA|TRBV27|13|few|TRBJ2-7
TGTGCCAGCAGACAGCAGGGGACCCACGAGCAGTACTTC
CASRQQGTHEQYF
>TRBD2|TRBV7-6|16|NA|TRBJ2-1
TGTGCCAGCAGCTTAGTCCCAGCGGGAGCTGGTAATGAGCGGTTCTTC
CASSLVPAGAGNERFF
>TRBD1|TRBV28|14|few|TRBJ2-7
TGTGCCAGCACCCAGACAGGGGTCCCCTACGAGCAGTACTTC
CASTQTGVPYEQYF
>TRBD2|TRBV5-1|16|NA|TRBJ2-3
TGCGCCAGCAGCTTCGGAAGAGCGGGGGTTGCAGATACGCAGTATTTT
CASSFGRAGVADTQYF
>NA|TRBV2|13|NA|TRBJ2-5
TGTGCCAACGCCGGGACTCCTGGGGAGACCCAGTACTTC
CANAGTPGETQYF
>NA|TRBV5-1|14|NA|TRBJ1-6
TGCGCCAGCAGCTCGGGCTCAAACAATTCACCCCCCCACTTT
CASSSGSNNSPPHF
>TRBD1|TRBV4-3|15|NA|TRBJ1-5
TGCGCCAGCAGCCAGAACAGGGGTAGCAATCAGCCCCAGCATTTT
CASSQNRGSNQPQHF
>NA|TRBV7-7|13|NA|TRBJ2-7
TGTGCTAGCAGCTTAGCGTCCGGGGGCGAGCAGTACTTC
CASSLASGGEQYF
>NA|TRBV6-1|14|NA|TRBJ2-5
TGTGCCAGCAGTGTAGGTGCCTCTAGAGAGACCCAGTACTTC
CASSVGASRETQYF
>TRBD1|TRBV24-1|16|NA|TRBJ2-5
TGTGCCACCAGTGAGACGACAGGGATTCCCCAAGAGACCCAGTACTTC
CATSETTGIPQETQYF
>NA|TRBV6-6|13|many|TRBJ1-2
TGTGCCAGCAGTTACGGGTTCCGGGAGGGCTACACCTTC
CASSYGFREGYTF
>TRBD2|TRBV6-2/TRBV6-3|17|NA|TRBJ2-7
TGTGCCAGCACCGGACTAGCGGGGCCCTACCTCTCCTACGAGCAGTACTTC
CASTGLAGPYLSYEQYF
>NA|TRBV5-1|14|NA|TRBJ1-6
TGCGCCAGCAGACTTGACGGACGAAATTCACCCCTCCACTTT
CASRLDGRNSPLHF
>TRBD2|TRBV6-4|13|NA|TRBJ2-7
TGTGCCAGCAGTGAGGGGACTAGCGGCGAGCAGTACTTC
CASSEGTSGEQYF
>TRBD1|TRBV6-6|15|many|TRBJ2-7
TGTGCCAGCAGTTACTCCATGGGACAGGGGTACGAGCAGTACTTC
CASSYSMGQGYEQYF
>TRBD2|TRBV12-3/TRBV12-4|15|NA|TRBJ2-5
TGTGCCAGCAGCCTTAAGACAAGAGCGGGGGGGACCCAGTACTTC
CASSLKTRAGGTQYF
>NA|TRBV4-3|15|few|TRBJ2-7
TGCGCCAGCAGCCAAGACTATACAAGCTCCTACGAGCAGTACTTC
CASSQDYTSSYEQYF
>NA|TRBV7-9|13|NA|TRBJ2-7
TGTGCCAGCAGCTTCCTTAATTTTAACGAGCAGTACTTC
CASSFLNFNEQYF
>NA|TRBV20-1|12|NA|TRBJ1-2
TGCAGTGCCCCGGACAGTCTCTATGGCTACACCTTC
CSAPDSLYGYTF
>TRBD1|TRBV6-2/TRBV6-3|17|few|TRBJ2-5
TGTGCCAGCAGTTACTCATCTCTTGGACAGGGGGAAGAGACCCAGTACTTC
CASSYSSLGQGEETQYF
>TRBD2|TRBV30|14|NA|TRBJ2-3
TGTGCCTGGGGGACTAGCGGGGCCTTAGATACGCAGTATTTT
CAWGTSGALDTQYF
>TRBD1|TRBV6-6|14|NA|TRBJ2-4
TGTGCCAGCAGTTACCACGACAGGGCAAACATTCAGTACTTC
CASSYHDRANIQYF
>NA|TRBV6-2/TRBV6-3|17|few|TRBJ2-7
TGTGCCAGCAGTGGGGATAGACAGGCGAATTCCTCCTACGAGCAGTACTTC
CASSGDRQANSSYEQYF
>TRBD1|TRBV7-2|15|NA|TRBJ2-7
TGTGCCAGCAGCCCCGGGACAGGGATTCACTACGAGCAGTACTTC
CASSPGTGIHYEQYF
>NA|TRBV9|14|few|TRBJ2-7
TGTGCCAGCAGCGTAGTTGACAGCCCCTACGAGCAGTACTTC
CASSVVDSPYEQYF
>NA|TRBV6-5|16|many|TRBJ1-6
TGTGCCAGCAGTTACTCGGCTGGGGCTGGTAATTCACCCCTCCACTTT
CASSYSAGAGNSPLHF
>NA|TRBV7-2|16|NA|TRBJ2-1
TGTGCCAGCAGCTTAGCCTACAAGAATGCCTACAATGAGCAGTTCTTC
CASSLAYKNAYNEQFF
>NA|TRBV7-2|17|NA|TRBJ1-3
TGTGCCAGCAGCTTAGGGCCGAACTACTACTCTGGAAACACCATATATTTT
CASSLGPNYYSGNTIYF
>TRBD1|TRBV5-1|17|NA|TRBJ2-5
TGCGCCAGCAGCCGTTCAGCCGACAGGGCCATCGGGGAGACCCAGTACTTC
CASSRSADRAIGETQYF
>NA|TRBV6-5|14|many|TRBJ2-3
TGTGCCAGCAGTTTCCCCATACCCACAGATACGCAGTATTTT
CASSFPIPTDTQYF
>NA|TRBV6-6|14|few|TRBJ2-2
TGTGCCAGCAGTTACTCGGGCGTAGGCGGGGAGCTGTTTTTT
CASSYSGVGGELFF
>TRBD2|TRBV6-2/TRBV6-3|16|NA|TRBJ2-1
TGTGCCAGCAGAACCGAAGCTAGCGGGGGCCACAATGAGCAGTTCTTC
CASRTEASGGHNEQFF
>TRBD1|TRBV4-3|18|many|TRBJ1-2
TGCGCCAGCAGCCAAGATGGGGACAGGGGGAACCTATACTATGGCTACACCTTC
CASSQDGDRGNLYYGYTF
>TRBD1|TRBV15|15|NA|TRBJ1-4
TGTGCCACCAGCAGAGAGACAGGGGTTAATGAAAAACTGTTTTTT
CATSRETGVNEKLFF
>TRBD1|TRBV29-1|12|few|TRBJ2-7
TGCAGCGTGGACAGGGGACGAGGAGAGCAGTACTTC
CSVDRGRGEQYF
>TRBD1|TRBV4-1|16|NA|TRBJ2-2
TGCGCCAGCAGCCAGCCAGGACAGGGTTCTGGCGGGGAGCTGTTTTTT
CASSQPGQGSGGELFF
>TRBD2|TRBV3-1|14|NA|TRBJ2-5
TGTGCCAGCAGACGTCTAGCGGGAGCGGAGACCCAGTACTTC
CASRRLAGAETQYF